This T cell receptor beta chain was sequenced during a study of cytomegalovirus exposure and HLA in healthy donors (dated by TCRdb to 2017 to 2019). In terms of the full investigation: According to a later analysis, the 120 or so validation repertoires were produced on the same platform as the 600 to 850 repertoires of the first cohort. The study was designed to test whether signatures of past pathogen exposure could be identified by cataloging public T cell receptors. A separate validation cohort of more than 100 different subjects was used in addition to the approximately 700-subject first cohort. To predict cytomegalovirus infection status, the study brought together high-throughput TCR immunosequencing, statistical association of individual TCRs with disease status, and machine learning.

The germline V and J ends show losses of 0 bases and 4 bases respectively, and no gene match explains 3 bases of the junction. CDR3 length: 15 amino acids, cysteine to phenylalanine. Of the read, only the CDR3 DNA is kept; its 45 bases are in frame from base 1. The germline V gene (reference sequence) supplies CDR1 SEHNR and CDR2 FQNEAQ. Study-level results and caveats: All 120 or so repertoires were used to score co-occurrence in the validation cohort in a later analysis, because that analysis had no HLA typing for the cohort. It was suggested by the authors that the approach could potentially be generalized to other disease states and immunological phenotypes. Across donors, most TCR sequences were observed very rarely, whereas some public TCRs were present in many individuals. A total of about 180 TCR beta chains were listed by the study as associated with cytomegalovirus. In vitro tests confirmed that three of the cytomegalovirus-associated TCR beta chains recognize cytomegalovirus antigens. In both the original and validation cohorts, the classifier was reported to diagnose cytomegalovirus status with high specificity and sensitivity. In a later analysis, TCRs clustered in the first cohort were found to also tend to co-occur in the roughly 130 validation repertoires, with approximately 95% of cluster scores above 0.

The library came from the immunoSEQ multiplex PCR assay. The source study handled its data this way. A statistical classification framework was built to diagnose cytomegalovirus status from the catalog of TCR beta chain sequences. This is the immuneACCESS table as TCRdb keeps it, with only in-frame sequences that have V and J called. A part of the clones is gone; compared with another copy, unresolved V genes explain less than half, and the rest is unexplained. That table furnishes V, J and clone size, whereas the DNA furnished D and trimming. The sample yields approximately 270,000 clones; 90% were counted once. 0.35% to 0.45% of the sample is in the top ten clones. Donors formed part of the validation cohort, which comprised over a hundred subjects and was distinct from the first cohort of 690 or so subjects. This clone was recorded once. Its target antigen remains unknown. Nothing much larger sits one base from this clone, and base qualities are not available.

The chain couples TRBV7-9 to TRBJ1-1; 9 of the junction bases match TRBD1. Source material: PBMCs. The source is a woman between 18 and 30 years old in good health and CMV-seronegative. The base sequence is TGTGCCAGCAGCTTAGCGGGACAGGGTAGCACTGAAGCTTTCTTT. Its protein product is CASSLAGQGSTEAFF.